The 26 T cell receptor beta chains presented below share a single source sample, sequenced in a study of cytomegalovirus exposure and HLA in healthy donors. PCR employed 60 Vbeta and 13 Jbeta primers. Libraries were prepared by immunoSEQ multiplex PCR; TCRdb keeps only in-frame clonotypes and omits some of them. This table has 130,000 to 150,000 clones, about 75% appearing once. Input material: PBMCs. These receptors all come from a young man in good health and CMV-seronegative.

The chain employs TRBV7-9 and TRBJ2-1; D might be TRBD2 (5 bases). V was shortened by 2 bases and J by 0 bases, with 11 bases between the two germline ends. This CDR3 has 16 residues. Looked up from germline, CDR1 is SEHNR and CDR2 is FQNEAQ (reference sequence). The CDR3 sequence: CASSLMAGSSYNEQFF. Here the CDR3 DNA reads TGTGCCAGCAGCTTAATGGCGGGCAGCTCCTACAATGAGCAGTTCTTC.

Turning to this clone: One end of the junction varies from germline; a read error may be responsible. The J gene is TRBJ1-2, the V gene TRBV14; D remains ambiguous. Germline V gene data show CDR1 as SGHDN and CDR2 as FVKESK. The CDR3 loop spans 12 amino acids. CDR3 DNA sequence: TGTGCCAGCAGCCAAGATGGGCCAGTTTACCATTTC. Residues: CASSQDGPVYHF.

The genes are TRBV2 and TRBJ2-7; D possibly corresponds to TRBD2 (6 bases). V shed 3 bases and J shed 2 bases, with 11 bases lying between them. Germline CDR1 and CDR2: SNHLY and FYNNEI. This CDR3 is 14 amino acids long. This CDR3 is CASSEGGAPYEQYF. In DNA, the CDR3 is TGTGCCAGCAGTGAGGGCGGGGCCCCCTACGAGCAGTACTTC.

The genes are TRBV7-9 and TRBJ2-1, with TRBD2 identical over 7 bases. The CDR3 has 18 residues. After removal of 0 bases from V and 7 bases from J, the junction contained 15 bases not matched to a gene. CDR1 and CDR2 (germline): SEHNR, FQNEAQ (reference sequence). The CDR3 DNA reads TGTGCCAGCAGCTTAGCCTCGTCTAGCGGAGCCCTTACAAATGAGCAGTTCTTC. As protein: CASSLASSSGALTNEQFF.

The chain is built from TRBV4-1 and TRBJ2-3; 12 bases line up with TRBD1. Germline V lookup: CDR1 MGHRA, CDR2 YSYEKL. With V trimmed by 0 bases and J by 1 base, 11 bases remained unmatched. The CDR3 is 20 amino acids. In nucleotides, the CDR3 is TGCGCCAGCAGCCAAGATCCCCGGGACAGGGGGCTCGCAGGCACAGATACGCAGTATTTT. Translating it yields CASSQDPRDRGLAGTDTQYF.

V usage is TRBV9 and J usage is TRBJ2-3; TRBD2 might be the D (5 bases). Germline values: CDR1 SGDLS, CDR2 YYNGEE. Trimming cost V 1 base and J 2 bases, with 11 bases left between them. This CDR3 region has 15 residues. This chain's CDR3 is CASSVSSGYTDTQYF. The CDR3 DNA is TGTGCCAGCAGCGTATCAAGCGGATACACAGATACGCAGTATTTT.

This sequence joins TRBV19 and TRBJ2-2, with 7 nucleotides matching TRBD2. The CDR3 is made up of 12 amino acids. CDR1 and CDR2 from the germline V gene are LNHDA and SQIVND (reference sequence). With V trimmed by 7 bases and J by 5 bases, 1 base remained unmatched. This CDR3 is CASMGGTGELFF. CDR3 sequence (DNA): TGTGCCAGTATGGGGGGGACCGGGGAGCTGTTTTTT.

The chain carries TRBV2 and TRBJ2-5; 13 bases agree with TRBD2. This CDR3 contains 15 residues. CDR1 is SNHLY, CDR2 FYNNEI, per germline. Unmatched junction bases numbered 3, after V lost 3 bases and J lost 5 bases. The CDR3 DNA follows: TGTGCCAGCAGTGAGACTAGCGGGAGGACGGAGACCCAGTACTTC. Protein product: CASSETSGRTETQYF. Drawing the rest from reference TRBV2 and TRBJ2-5, the complete variable domain is EPEVTQTPSHQVTQMGQEVILRCVPISNHLYFYWYRQILGQKVEFLVSFYNNEISEKSEIFDDQFSVERPDGSNFTLKIRSTKLEDSAMYFCASSETSGRTETQYFGPGTRLLVL.

The rearrangement joins TRBV27 to TRBJ2-1, with D uncertain. The germline CDR1 and CDR2 sequences are MNHEY and SMNVEV (reference sequence). V was pared by 6 bases and J by 2 bases, with 14 bases between. The CDR3 has 15 residues. The CDR3 reads CASRLAGSTYNEQFF. Here the CDR3 DNA reads TGTGCCAGCAGGCTTGCAGGATCTACCTACAATGAGCAGTTCTTC.

The rearrangement links TRBV5-4 to TRBJ2-5; 7 positions match TRBD1. Germline values: CDR1 SGHNT, CDR2 YYREEE (reference sequence). The V gene end was trimmed by 0 bases and the J gene end by 3 bases; junction bases not matched to a gene: 2. This CDR3 has 14 amino acids. CDR3 DNA sequence: TGTGCCAGCAGCTTGGGGGGGACAGAAGAGACCCAGTACTTC. Its protein product is CASSLGGTEETQYF.

The chain joins TRBV5-4 to TRBJ2-5, with TRBD2 matching over 7 bases. The end of the DNA fits TRBJ2-7 better, so the J call may be wrong. There are 12 residues in the CDR3. Germline V CDR1 and CDR2: SGHNT, YYREEE (reference sequence). In nucleotides, the CDR3 is TGTGCCAGCAGCTACCCGGGGGGCGAGCAGTACTTC. Its protein is CASSYPGGEQYF.

The V call is TRBV27, the J call TRBJ1-5; possible D gene TRBD1, 5 bases. Germline V gives CDR1 MNHEY, CDR2 SMNVEV (reference sequence). The CDR3 spans 14 residues. The V gene lost 5 bases and the J gene lost 4 bases, with 12 bases spanning the gap. CDR3 bases: TGTGCCAGCAGTGGGAGGGGCCCTAATCAGCCCCAGCATTTT. Translating gives CASSGRGPNQPQHF.

This rearrangement joins TRBV2 to TRBJ2-7; possibly TRBD2 for D (5 bases). Germline lookup yields CDR1 SNHLY and CDR2 FYNNEI. The V gene lost 0 bases and the J gene lost 2 bases, with 14 bases spanning the gap. The CDR3 has 16 residues. In DNA form, the CDR3 reads TGTGCCAGCAGTGAAGCGAGAGGGAACCTGGCCTACGAGCAGTACTTC. Translation gives CASSEARGNLAYEQYF. Filled out from reference TRBV2 and TRBJ2-7, the complete variable domain reads EPEVTQTPSHQVTQMGQEVILRCVPISNHLYFYWYRQILGQKVEFLVSFYNNEISEKSEIFDDQFSVERPDGSNFTLKIRSTKLEDSAMYFCASSEARGNLAYEQYFGPGTRLTVT.

This rearrangement joins TRBV25-1 to TRBJ2-7, with 7 bases lining up with TRBD1. V dropped 6 bases and J dropped 1; count of bases not matched to a gene: 9. CDR1 MGHDK and CDR2 SYGVNS come from the germline V gene. The CDR3 runs 15 residues. CDR3 protein: CASRRTGGKSYEQYF. DNA for the CDR3: TGTGCCAGCAGGCGGACAGGTGGAAAGTCCTACGAGCAGTACTTC.

The chain uses TRBV19 and TRBJ2-3, with D possibly TRBD2 on 6 matching bases. Germline V gene sequence: CDR1 LNHDA, CDR2 SQIVND (reference sequence). The CDR3 contains 14 residues. V gave up 9 bases and J gave up 2 bases, with 15 bases separating them. The CDR3 bases are TGTGCCAGCTCCTTAGCGGAACCCACAGATACGCAGTATTTT. Translation gives CASSLAEPTDTQYF. The whole variable domain, remainder taken from reference TRBV19 and TRBJ2-3, is DGGITQSPKYLFRKEGQNVTLSCEQNLNHDAMYWYRQDPGQGLRLIYYSQIVNDFQKGDIAEGYSVSREKKESFPLTVTSAQKNPTAFYLCASSLAEPTDTQYFGPGTRLTVL.

This clone was counted a few times. The V and J genes are TRBV6-6 and TRBJ2-1; 11 nucleotides agree with TRBD2. This CDR3 has 16 residues. CDR1 and CDR2 from the germline V gene are MNHNY and SVGAGI (reference sequence). Trimming removed 5 bases from V and 5 bases from J; junction bases left unmatched: 8. CDR3 nucleotides: TGTGCCAGCAGTGGCCGGCGGGGACTAGCGGACAATGAGCAGTTCTTC. Translation gives CASSGRRGLADNEQFF.

This chain joins TRBV27 and TRBJ2-7, with D perhaps matching TRBD2 (6 bases). The CDR3 is 14 amino acids. V lost 4 bases, J lost 5 bases, and 15 bases lay in between. Germline CDR1 is MNHEY and CDR2 is SMNVEV (reference sequence). The CDR3 DNA follows: TGTGCCAGCAGTTACGACGGAGGGTTGAACGAGCAGTACTTC. Residues: CASSYDGGLNEQYF.

The chain's CDR3 is CASSLDRGDGGYTF. CDR3 DNA: TGTGCCAGCAGCCTGGACAGGGGCGACGGGGGCTACACCTTC. The V gene is TRBV7-9, the J gene TRBJ1-2; TRBD1 matches at 9 bases. Germline trimming cut 5 bases from V and 8 bases from J; bases unmatched to any gene: 9. The germline gives CDR1 SEHNR, CDR2 FQNEAQ (reference sequence). This CDR3 spans 14 amino acids.

This clone has a single count. The rearrangement joins TRBV10-3 to TRBJ1-4; the D is unclear. The CDR3 has 17 amino acids. The germline CDR1 and CDR2 sequences are ENHRY and SYGVKD. The V and J ends lost 0 bases and 0 bases respectively, with 11 bases between them. The chain's CDR3 is CAISESWAKATNEKLFF. CDR3 coding DNA: TGTGCCATCAGTGAGTCGTGGGCGAAAGCAACTAATGAAAAACTGTTTTTT.

In DNA, the CDR3 is TGTGCCAGCAGTTTACTAGCTCTCAATGAGCAGTTCTTC. Amino acid sequence: CASSLLALNEQFF. The chain has TRBV6-5 and TRBJ2-1; tentatively, D is TRBD2 (6 bases). V lost 4 bases and J 6 bases, leaving 10 bases between the germline ends. This CDR3 has 13 residues. Per germline, CDR1 MNHEY and CDR2 SVGAGI.

This clone was counted between two and nine times. V is TRBV5-4 and J is TRBJ2-5; TRBD2 aligns across 9 bases. This CDR3 has 15 residues. The J segment lost 5 bases and the V segment lost 0 bases, leaving 5 bases of the junction unmatched. CDR1 and CDR2 from the germline V gene are SGHNT and YYREEE (reference sequence). CDR3 DNA: TGTGCCAGCAGCTTGGATGGCGGGGGGGGTGAGACCCAGTACTTC. It yields the protein CASSLDGGGGETQYF.

CDR3: CASSLGLAGGAYNEQFF. The CDR3, as DNA: TGTGCCAGCAGCCTCGGACTAGCGGGGGGGGCCTACAATGAGCAGTTCTTC. The chain uses TRBV5-4 and TRBJ2-1; 15 positions agree with TRBD2. Germline V gene data show CDR1 as SGHNT and CDR2 as YYREEE (reference sequence). V was clipped by 4 bases and J by 2 bases; unmatched bases: 4. The CDR3 is 17 residues long.

The chain has TRBV28 and TRBJ2-1; D perhaps matches TRBD2 (6 bases). Trimming removed 6 bases from V and 7 bases from J, with 13 bases in between. Per germline, CDR1 MDHEN and CDR2 SYDVKM. The CDR3 runs to 13 residues. The CDR3 loop is CASRPTSGNEQFF. The DNA for the CDR3 is TGTGCCAGCAGGCCTACAAGCGGGAATGAGCAGTTCTTC.

This clone has a handful of counts. The chain employs TRBV7-3 and TRBJ2-7; D might be TRBD1 (7 bases). CDR1 and CDR2 from the germline V gene are SGHTA and FQGTGA. V lost 4 bases, J lost 2 bases, and 12 bases lay in between. This CDR3 contains 14 residues. This CDR3 is CASSSQGGPYEQYF. In DNA form, the CDR3 reads TGTGCCAGCAGCTCCCAGGGGGGACCCTACGAGCAGTACTTC.

This rearrangement joins TRBV6-1 to TRBJ2-7; 12 bases line up with TRBD1. The CDR3 sequence is 15 residues long. V lost 2 bases to trimming and J lost 4 bases; unmatched junction nucleotides: 3. Germline values: CDR1 MNHNS, CDR2 SASEGT. CDR3 region: CASSEWGQGAYEQYF. DNA of the CDR3: TGTGCCAGCAGTGAATGGGGACAGGGGGCTTACGAGCAGTACTTC.

This clone has more than one count but fewer than ten. This chain uses TRBV5-6 with TRBJ1-1, with D perhaps matching TRBD1 (6 bases). Germline CDR1 and CDR2: SGHDT and YYEEEE. The V end was cut by 3 bases, the J end by 0 bases, with 12 bases between. This CDR3 comprises 15 residues. The CDR3 is CASSSGQKLNTEAFF. DNA for the CDR3: TGTGCCAGCAGCTCCGGACAGAAACTGAACACTGAAGCTTTCTTT. The full variable domain, completed using reference TRBV5-6 and TRBJ1-1, is DAGVTQSPTHLIKTRGQQVTLRCSPKSGHDTVSWYQQALGQGPQFIFQYYEEEERQRGNFPDRFSGHQFPNYSSELNVNALLLGDSALYLCASSSGQKLNTEAFFGQGTRLTVV.